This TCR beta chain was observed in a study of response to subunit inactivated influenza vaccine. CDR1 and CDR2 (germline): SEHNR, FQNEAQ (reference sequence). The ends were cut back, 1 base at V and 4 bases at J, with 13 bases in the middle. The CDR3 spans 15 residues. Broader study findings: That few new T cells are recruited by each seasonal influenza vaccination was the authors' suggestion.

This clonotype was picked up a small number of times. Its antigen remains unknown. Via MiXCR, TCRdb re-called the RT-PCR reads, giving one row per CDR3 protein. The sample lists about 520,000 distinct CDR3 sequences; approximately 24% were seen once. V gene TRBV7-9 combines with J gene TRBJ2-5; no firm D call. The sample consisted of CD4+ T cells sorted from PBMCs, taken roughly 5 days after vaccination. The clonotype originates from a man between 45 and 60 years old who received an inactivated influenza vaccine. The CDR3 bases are TGTGCCAGCAGCTTAGAGGAAGGGCCGTCAGAGACCCAGTACTTC. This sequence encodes CASSLEEGPSETQYF. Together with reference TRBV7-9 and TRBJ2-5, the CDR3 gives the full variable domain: DTGVSQNPRHKITKRGQNVTFRCDPISEHNRLYWYRQTLGQGPEFLTYFQNEAQLEKSRLLSDRFSAERPKGSFSTLEIQRTEQGDSAMYLCASSLEEGPSETQYFGPGTRLLVL.